These 15 T cell receptor beta chains originate from one sample sequenced in a study of T cells in Graves' hyperthyroidism and ophthalmopathy. Researchers took RNA transcripts and amplified the TCR beta CDR3 regions from them. During a first-round RT-PCR of the TCR CDR3, the HTBI primer set was used. MiXCR, applied by TCRdb to the multiplex PCR reads, yields one record per CDR3 protein. The sample has approximately 250,000 distinct CDR3 sequences, approximately 23% seen once; the top ten hold roughly a third. Sequencing was done on a sample of blood. These receptor sequences come from a woman between 35 and 50 years old with Graves' ophthalmopathy.

This clonotype was found many times. One end of the junction varies from germline; a read error may be responsible. CDR3 sequence reads: CASSLDFTGPLYAF. As DNA, the CDR3 is TGTGCCAGCAGCTTAGACTTCACCGGGCCACTTTACGCCTTC. The V gene is TRBV7-9, the J gene TRBJ2-7; the D is unclear. The CDR3 runs to 14 residues. In germline, CDR1 is SEHNR, CDR2 FQNEAQ (reference sequence).

In this sample, this clonotype turned up many times. V and J are TRBV2 and TRBJ2-2; D might be TRBD2 (6 bases). The CDR3 sequence is 15 residues long. Trimming cost V 7 bases and J 1 base, with 13 bases left between them. Germline-derived CDR1 and CDR2 are SNHLY and FYNNEI. CDR3: CASNWREWNTGELFF. CDR3 nucleotide sequence: TGTGCCAGCAACTGGAGGGAGTGGAACACCGGGGAGCTGTTTTTT.

This clonotype was counted many times. The chain employs TRBV5-5 and TRBJ2-7; D may be TRBD2 (5 bases). CDR3 length: 13 amino acids. Trimming left V 1 base short and J 4 bases short, with 9 bases between. Germline CDR1 and CDR2: SGHKS and YYEKEE (reference sequence). The CDR3 protein is CASSLLATYEQYF. The CDR3 DNA is TGTGCCAGCAGCTTGTTAGCGACTTACGAGCAGTACTTC.

This clonotype came up once. The junction and the germline gene differ at one end; a read error may be behind it. The gene calls are TRBV12-3 or TRBV12-4 and TRBJ1-2, with a tentative D call TRBD1 (5 bases). The CDR3 is made up of 13 amino acids. Here the CDR3 DNA reads TGTGCCAGCAGCCTCGACAGTCCTTATGGCTACAACTTC. This sequence encodes CASSLDSPYGYNF.

This clonotype has a count of ten or more. The chain couples TRBV19 to TRBJ1-2; 7 nucleotides line up with TRBD1. Trimming took 2 bases from V and 4 from J; bases not matched to a gene: 4. CDR1 is LNHDA and CDR2 is SQIVND in the germline V gene (reference sequence). The CDR3 contains 14 residues. The CDR3 loop reads CASSIRGTVYGYTF. CDR3 in DNA: TGTGCCAGTAGTATACGGGGGACAGTCTATGGCTACACCTTC.

The J gene is TRBJ1-1, the V gene TRBV6-1; D is undetermined. Germline loops: CDR1 MNHNS, CDR2 SASEGT. This CDR3 spans 15 amino acids. V gave up 4 bases and J gave up 3 bases, with 15 bases separating them. CDR3: CASSGLSSRDTEAFF. In nucleotides, the CDR3 is TGTGCCAGCAGTGGCCTGAGTAGTCGGGACACTGAAGCTTTCTTT.

The chain joins TRBV12-3 or TRBV12-4 to TRBJ1-1, with 12 bases identical to TRBD1. The CDR3 sequence is 15 residues long. V shed 7 bases, J shed 6 bases, and the junction held 9 bases outside the gene matches. The CDR3 here is CASTPWDRGLAEAFF. The CDR3 coding sequence is TGTGCCAGCACCCCGTGGGACAGGGGGCTTGCTGAAGCTTTCTTT.

This clonotype occurred many times. This chain joins TRBV12-3 or TRBV12-4 and TRBJ2-1; D might be TRBD2 (5 bases). This CDR3 region has 14 residues. Trimming left V 3 bases short and J 8 bases short, with 14 bases between. CDR3: CASSFYGKLDEQFF. The CDR3 DNA sequence: TGTGCCAGCAGTTTCTACGGGAAATTAGATGAGCAGTTCTTC.

This clonotype was counted at least ten times. This chain connects TRBV12-3 or TRBV12-4 to TRBJ2-5; TRBD1 matches 8 bases. The J segment lost 5 bases and the V segment lost 4 bases, leaving 6 bases of the junction unmatched. This CDR3 has 14 amino acids. The CDR3 nucleotides are TGTGCCAGCAGTTGGGGACAGGTTGGGGAGACCCAGTACTTC. This gives the protein CASSWGQVGETQYF.

J is TRBJ1-2 and V is TRBV28, with unresolved D. Trimming removed 3 bases from V and 8 bases from J, with 7 bases in between. The germline V gene has CDR1 MDHEN and CDR2 SYDVKM. The CDR3 has 11 amino acids. The CDR3 DNA follows: TGTGCCAGCAGTTTGAGGGCCGGCTACACCTTC. This encodes CASSLRAGYTF.

This clonotype was detected once. The chain links TRBV5-1 to TRBJ1-2, with D unclear. The CDR3 extends over 14 amino acids. Germline V CDR1 and CDR2: SGHRS, YFSETQ. Trimming removed 4 bases at V and 8 bases at J, with 18 bases between. This CDR3 is CASSHDTGPRGYTF. The CDR3 DNA follows: TGCGCCAGCAGCCATGACACTGGACCGAGGGGCTACACCTTC.

This clonotype was counted many times. V and J are TRBV9 and TRBJ1-1; TRBD1 is a possible D gene (5 bases). This CDR3 has 15 amino acids. Germline assignment: CDR1 SGDLS and CDR2 YYNGEE. The ends were cut back, 0 bases at V and 2 bases at J, with 11 bases in the middle. CDR3 protein: CASSVGQTFNTEAFF. CDR3 in DNA: TGTGCCAGCAGCGTAGGACAGACCTTCAACACTGAAGCTTTCTTT.

This clonotype was observed at least ten times. The chain is built from TRBV6-1 and TRBJ1-6; 7 bases align to TRBD1. In germline, CDR1 is MNHNS, CDR2 SASEGT. The CDR3 extends over 15 amino acids. V was pared by 6 bases and J by 10 bases, with 12 bases of the junction left unmatched. CDR3 region: CASRGHRGEFSPLHF. The CDR3 DNA follows: TGTGCCAGCAGAGGGCACAGGGGAGAATTCTCACCCCTCCACTTT.

This sequence joins TRBV4-1 and TRBJ1-2; TRBD1 agrees at 8 bases. The germline V gene has CDR1 MGHRA and CDR2 YSYEKL. There are 17 residues in the CDR3. Germline trimming cut 1 base from V and 2 bases from J; bases unmatched to any gene: 9. The CDR3: CASSQGVPGQANYGYTF. CDR3 in DNA: TGCGCCAGCAGCCAAGGGGTTCCGGGACAGGCCAACTATGGCTACACCTTC.

This clonotype occurred many times. The chain carries TRBV20-1 and TRBJ2-5; D is ambiguous. Germline loops: CDR1 DFQATT, CDR2 SNEGSKA (reference sequence). This CDR3 contains 12 residues. The V end lost 6 bases, the J end lost 3 bases, and 11 bases lay between the germline ends. Here the CDR3 reads CSAPPLEETQYF. The CDR3 DNA is TGCAGTGCCCCCCCCCTGGAAGAGACCCAGTACTTC.